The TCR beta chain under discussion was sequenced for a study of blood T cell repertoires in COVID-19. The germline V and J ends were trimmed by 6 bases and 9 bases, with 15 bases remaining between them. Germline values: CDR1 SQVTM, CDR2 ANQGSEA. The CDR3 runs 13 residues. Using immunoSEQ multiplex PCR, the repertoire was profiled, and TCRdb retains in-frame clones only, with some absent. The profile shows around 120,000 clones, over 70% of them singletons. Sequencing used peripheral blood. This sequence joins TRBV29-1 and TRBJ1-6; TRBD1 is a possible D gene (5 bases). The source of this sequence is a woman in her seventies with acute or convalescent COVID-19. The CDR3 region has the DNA TGCAGCGTGAAGGCCCAGGGTGGTTCACCCCTCCACTTT. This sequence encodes CSVKAQGGSPLHF.